Given below is one T cell receptor beta chain in context. This sample is drawn from a study of CD8+ T cells in alopecia areata. Treatment indicated: oral pan-JAK inhibitor, 5-10 mg twice daily. Patients with alopecia areata provided lesional scalp punch biopsies as well as peripheral blood. Sorting separated CD4+ and CD8+ T cells out of PBMCs. After isolation, RNA underwent reverse transcription to generate cDNA as the sequencing template. Sequenced by immunoSEQ multiplex PCR; TCRdb stores in-frame clones only, minus some. The sample has fewer than 250,000 clones; about 65% are singletons. CDR1 and CDR2 from the germline V gene are GTSNPN and SVGIG (reference sequence). The CDR3 has 13 residues.

This material consisted of CD4+ T cells sorted from blood, taken between weeks 49 and 50, from a patient treated with tofacitinib. The chain is built from TRBV30 and TRBJ2-5, with 8 bases identical to TRBD2. The last part of the DNA fits TRBJ2-7 better; the J call may be wrong. The TCR was taken from a human donor with alopecia areata. The CDR3 here is CAWSAGGQYEQYF. The CDR3 DNA sequence: TGTGCCTGGAGTGCGGGGGGGCAGTACGAGCAGTACTTC.